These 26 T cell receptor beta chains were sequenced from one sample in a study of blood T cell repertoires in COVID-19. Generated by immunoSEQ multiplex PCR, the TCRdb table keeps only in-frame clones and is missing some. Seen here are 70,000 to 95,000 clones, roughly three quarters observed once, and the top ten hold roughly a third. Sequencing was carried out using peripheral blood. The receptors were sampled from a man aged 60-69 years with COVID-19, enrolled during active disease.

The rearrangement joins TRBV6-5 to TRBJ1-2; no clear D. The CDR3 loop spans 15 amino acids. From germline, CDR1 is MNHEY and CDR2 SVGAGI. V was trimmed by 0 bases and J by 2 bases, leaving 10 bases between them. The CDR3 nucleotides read TGTGCCAGCAGTTACTCATTAGCGGAGAACTATGGCTACACCTTC. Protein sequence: CASSYSLAENYGYTF.

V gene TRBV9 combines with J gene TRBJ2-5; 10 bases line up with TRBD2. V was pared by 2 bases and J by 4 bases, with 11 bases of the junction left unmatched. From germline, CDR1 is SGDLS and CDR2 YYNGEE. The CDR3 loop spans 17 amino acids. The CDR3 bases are TGTGCCAGCAGCGTGAGTAGCGGGGGGCTCGGAGGAGAGACCCAGTACTTC. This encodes CASSVSSGGLGGETQYF.

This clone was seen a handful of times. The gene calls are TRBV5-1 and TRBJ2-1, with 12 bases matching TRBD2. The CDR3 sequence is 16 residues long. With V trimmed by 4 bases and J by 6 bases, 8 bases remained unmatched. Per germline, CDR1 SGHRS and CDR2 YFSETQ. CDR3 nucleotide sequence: TGCGCCAGCAGCCTCTCGACTAGCGGGGGATTCAATGAGCAGTTCTTC. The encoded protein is CASSLSTSGGFNEQFF. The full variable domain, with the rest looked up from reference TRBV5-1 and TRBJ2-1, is KAGVTQTPRYLIKTRGQQVTLSCSPISGHRSVSWYQQTPGQGLQFLFEYFSETQRNKGNFPGRFSGRQFSNSRSEMNVSTLELGDSALYLCASSLSTSGGFNEQFFGPGTRLTVL.

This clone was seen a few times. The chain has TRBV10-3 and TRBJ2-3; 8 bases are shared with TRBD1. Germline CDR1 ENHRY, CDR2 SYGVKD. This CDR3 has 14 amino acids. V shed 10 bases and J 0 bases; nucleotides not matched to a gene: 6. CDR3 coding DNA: TGTGCCACCTACCGGGACAGGAGCACAGATACGCAGTATTTT. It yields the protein CATYRDRSTDTQYF.

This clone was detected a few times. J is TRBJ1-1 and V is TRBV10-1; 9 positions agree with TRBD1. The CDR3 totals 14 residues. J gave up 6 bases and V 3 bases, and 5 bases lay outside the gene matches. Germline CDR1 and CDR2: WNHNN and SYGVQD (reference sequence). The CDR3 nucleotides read TGCGCCAGCAGTGACCCGGGACAGGGTCCTGAAGCTTTCTTT. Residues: CASSDPGQGPEAFF.

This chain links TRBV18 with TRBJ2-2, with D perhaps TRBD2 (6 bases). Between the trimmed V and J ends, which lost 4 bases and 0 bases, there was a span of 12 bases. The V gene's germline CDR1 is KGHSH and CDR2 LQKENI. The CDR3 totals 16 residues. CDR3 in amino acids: CASSLAAGSNTGELFF. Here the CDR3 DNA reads TGTGCCAGCTCACTAGCGGCGGGATCGAACACCGGGGAGCTGTTTTTT. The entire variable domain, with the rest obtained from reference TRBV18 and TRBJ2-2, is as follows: NAGVMQNPRHLVRRRGQEARLRCSPMKGHSHVYWYRQLPEEGLKFMVYLQKENIIDESGMPKERFSAEFPKEGPSILRIQQVVRGDSAAYFCASSLAAGSNTGELFFGEGSRLTVL.

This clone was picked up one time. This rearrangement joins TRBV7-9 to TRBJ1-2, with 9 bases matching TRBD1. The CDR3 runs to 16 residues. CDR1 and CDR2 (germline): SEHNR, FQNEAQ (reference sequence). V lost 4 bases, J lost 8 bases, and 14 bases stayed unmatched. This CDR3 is CASSSSRDREVKGYTF. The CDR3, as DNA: TGTGCCAGCAGCTCGTCCCGGGACAGGGAAGTGAAGGGCTACACCTTC.

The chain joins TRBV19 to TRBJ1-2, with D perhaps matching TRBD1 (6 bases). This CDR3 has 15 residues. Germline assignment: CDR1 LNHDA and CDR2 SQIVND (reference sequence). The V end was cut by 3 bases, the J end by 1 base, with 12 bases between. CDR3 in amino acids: CASSIPRTDNYGYTF. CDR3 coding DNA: TGTGCCAGTAGTATCCCCCGGACAGATAACTATGGCTACACCTTC.

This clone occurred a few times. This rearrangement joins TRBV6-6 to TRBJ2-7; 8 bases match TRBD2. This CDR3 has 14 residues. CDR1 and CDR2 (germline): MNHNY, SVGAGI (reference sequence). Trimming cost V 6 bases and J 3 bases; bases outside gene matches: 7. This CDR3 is CASSMRGANYEQYF. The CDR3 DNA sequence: TGTGCCAGCAGCATGCGGGGGGCCAACTACGAGCAGTACTTC.

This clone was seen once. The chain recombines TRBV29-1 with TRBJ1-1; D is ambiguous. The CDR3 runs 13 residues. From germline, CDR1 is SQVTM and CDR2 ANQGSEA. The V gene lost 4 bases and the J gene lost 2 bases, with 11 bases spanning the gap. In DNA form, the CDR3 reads TGCAGCGTTGTAAATACAGAAAACACTGAAGCTTTCTTT. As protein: CSVVNTENTEAFF.

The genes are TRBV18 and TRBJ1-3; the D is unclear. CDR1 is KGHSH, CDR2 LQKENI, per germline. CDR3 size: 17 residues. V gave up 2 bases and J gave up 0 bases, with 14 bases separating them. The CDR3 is CASSPSQPEISGNTIYF. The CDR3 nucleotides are TGTGCCAGCTCACCATCTCAACCGGAGATCTCTGGAAACACCATATATTTT.

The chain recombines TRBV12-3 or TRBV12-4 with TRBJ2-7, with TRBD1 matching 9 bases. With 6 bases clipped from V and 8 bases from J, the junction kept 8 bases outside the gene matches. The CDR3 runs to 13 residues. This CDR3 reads CASSPGQGAKQYF. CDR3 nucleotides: TGTGCCAGCAGCCCGGGACAGGGAGCGAAGCAGTACTTC.

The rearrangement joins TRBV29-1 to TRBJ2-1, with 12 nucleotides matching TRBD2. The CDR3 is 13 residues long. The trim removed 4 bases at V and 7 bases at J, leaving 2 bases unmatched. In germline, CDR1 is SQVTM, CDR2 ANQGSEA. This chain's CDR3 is CSVGTSGRNEQFF. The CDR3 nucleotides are TGCAGCGTTGGCACTAGCGGGAGGAATGAGCAGTTCTTC.

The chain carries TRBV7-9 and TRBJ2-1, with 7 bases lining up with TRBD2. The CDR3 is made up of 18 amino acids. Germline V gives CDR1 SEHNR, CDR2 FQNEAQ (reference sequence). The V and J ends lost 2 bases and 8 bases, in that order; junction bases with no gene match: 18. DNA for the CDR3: TGTGCCAGCAGCTTACCGTTTCGGACGGCGGGAGCACGGCATGAGCAGTTCTTC. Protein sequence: CASSLPFRTAGARHEQFF.

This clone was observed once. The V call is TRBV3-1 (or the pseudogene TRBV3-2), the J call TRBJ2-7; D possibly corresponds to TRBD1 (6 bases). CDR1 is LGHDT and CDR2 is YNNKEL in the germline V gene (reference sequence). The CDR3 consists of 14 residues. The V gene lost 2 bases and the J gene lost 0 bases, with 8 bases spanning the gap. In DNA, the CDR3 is TGTGCCAGCAGCCAAACAGGGCGCTCCTACGAGCAGTACTTC. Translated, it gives CASSQTGRSYEQYF.

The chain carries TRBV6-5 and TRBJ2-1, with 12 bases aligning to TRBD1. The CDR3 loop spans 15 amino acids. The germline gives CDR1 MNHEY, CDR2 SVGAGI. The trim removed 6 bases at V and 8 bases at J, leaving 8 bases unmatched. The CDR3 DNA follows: TGTGCCAGCAGAGAGCCCGGGACAGGGGGCTATGAGCAGTTCTTC. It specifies CASREPGTGGYEQFF.

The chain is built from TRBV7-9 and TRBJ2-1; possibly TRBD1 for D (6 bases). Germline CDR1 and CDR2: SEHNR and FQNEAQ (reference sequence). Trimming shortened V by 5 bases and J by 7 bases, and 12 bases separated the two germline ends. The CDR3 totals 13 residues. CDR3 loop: CASSPIDRNEQFF. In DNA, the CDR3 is TGTGCCAGCAGCCCGATTGACAGGAATGAGCAGTTCTTC. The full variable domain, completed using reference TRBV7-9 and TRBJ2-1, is DTGVSQNPRHKITKRGQNVTFRCDPISEHNRLYWYRQTLGQGPEFLTYFQNEAQLEKSRLLSDRFSAERPKGSFSTLEIQRTEQGDSAMYLCASSPIDRNEQFFGPGTRLTVL.

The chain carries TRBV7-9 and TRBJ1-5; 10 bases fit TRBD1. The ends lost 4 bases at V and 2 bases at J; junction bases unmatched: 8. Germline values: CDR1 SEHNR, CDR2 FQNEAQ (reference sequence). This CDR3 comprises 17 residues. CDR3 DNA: TGTGCCAGCAGCTCAGGACAGGGGGAAAGGGGCAATCAGCCCCAGCATTTT. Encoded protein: CASSSGQGERGNQPQHF. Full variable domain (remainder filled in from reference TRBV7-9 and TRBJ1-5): DTGVSQNPRHKITKRGQNVTFRCDPISEHNRLYWYRQTLGQGPEFLTYFQNEAQLEKSRLLSDRFSAERPKGSFSTLEIQRTEQGDSAMYLCASSSGQGERGNQPQHFGDGTRLSIL.

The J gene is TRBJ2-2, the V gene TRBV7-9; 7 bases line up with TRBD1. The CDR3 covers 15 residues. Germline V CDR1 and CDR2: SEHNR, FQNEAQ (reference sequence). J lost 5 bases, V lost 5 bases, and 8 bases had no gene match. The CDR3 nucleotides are TGTGCCAGCAGCGGGGGACAGACACTAACCGGGGAGCTGTTTTTT. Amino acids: CASSGGQTLTGELFF. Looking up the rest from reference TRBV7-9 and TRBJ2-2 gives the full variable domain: DTGVSQNPRHKITKRGQNVTFRCDPISEHNRLYWYRQTLGQGPEFLTYFQNEAQLEKSRLLSDRFSAERPKGSFSTLEIQRTEQGDSAMYLCASSGGQTLTGELFFGEGSRLTVL.

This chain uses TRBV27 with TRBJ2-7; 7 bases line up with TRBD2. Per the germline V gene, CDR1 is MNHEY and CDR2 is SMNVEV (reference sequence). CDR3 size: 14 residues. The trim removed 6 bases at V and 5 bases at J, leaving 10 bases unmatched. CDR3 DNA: TGTGCCAGCAGGTTACGAGCGGGGTTCCACGAGCAGTACTTC. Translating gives CASRLRAGFHEQYF.

The CDR3 DNA follows: TGTGCCAGCAGCTCGGGTAATGATGAGCAGTTCTTC. Its translation: CASSSGNDEQFF. The V gene is TRBV7-3, the J gene TRBJ2-1; D is unclear. Trimming stripped 4 bases from V and 8 bases from J, with 9 bases between. This CDR3 has 12 amino acids. Germline CDR1 and CDR2: SGHTA and FQGTGA. The whole variable domain, filled in from reference TRBV7-3 and TRBJ2-1, reads GAGVSQTPSNKVTEKGKYVELRCDPISGHTALYWYRQSLGQGPEFLIYFQGTGAADDSGLPNDRFFAVRPEGSVSTLKIQRTERGDSAVYLCASSSGNDEQFFGPGTRLTVL.

This chain's CDR3 is CASSLEQVGGNIQYF. CDR3 coding DNA: TGTGCCAGCAGCTTAGAACAGGTGGGGGGAAACATTCAGTACTTC. This rearrangement joins TRBV7-2 to TRBJ2-4; the D gene is possibly TRBD2 (6 bases). The germline gives CDR1 SGHTA, CDR2 FQGNSA. Trimming removed 1 base from V and 6 bases from J, with 13 bases in between. This CDR3 is built from 15 residues. Full variable domain (rest looked up from reference TRBV7-2 and TRBJ2-4): GAGVSQSPSNKVTEKGKDVELRCDPISGHTALYWYRQSLGQGLEFLIYFQGNSAPDKSGLPSDRFSAERTGGSVSTLTIQRTQQEDSAVYLCASSLEQVGGNIQYFGAGTRLSVL.

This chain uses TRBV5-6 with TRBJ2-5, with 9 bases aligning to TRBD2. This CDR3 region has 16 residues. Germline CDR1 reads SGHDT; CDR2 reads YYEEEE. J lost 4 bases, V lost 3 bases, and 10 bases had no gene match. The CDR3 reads CASSWATSGRIETQYF. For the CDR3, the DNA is TGTGCCAGCAGCTGGGCGACCAGCGGGAGGATAGAGACCCAGTACTTC.

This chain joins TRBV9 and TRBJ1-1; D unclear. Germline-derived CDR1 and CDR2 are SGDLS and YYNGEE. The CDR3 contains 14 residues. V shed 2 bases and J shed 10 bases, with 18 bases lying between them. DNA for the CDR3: TGTGCCAGCAGCGTTCTTACTGGGCCCGTCGGAGCTTTCTTT. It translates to CASSVLTGPVGAFF.

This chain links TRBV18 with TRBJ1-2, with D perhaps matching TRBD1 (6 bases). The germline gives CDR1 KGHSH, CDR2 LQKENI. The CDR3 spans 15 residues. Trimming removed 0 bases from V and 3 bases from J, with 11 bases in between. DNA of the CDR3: TGTGCCAGCTCACCACCGACGACAGGATACTATGGCTACACCTTC. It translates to CASSPPTTGYYGYTF.

In DNA form, the CDR3 reads TGTGCCAGCAGCCAGGCGCTACAGCTCCTCTCTGGAAACACCATATATTTT. Encoded protein: CASSQALQLLSGNTIYF. This chain connects TRBV3-1 (or the pseudogene TRBV3-2) to TRBJ1-3; D call uncertain. Trimming stripped 3 bases from V and 0 bases from J, with 15 bases between. Germline V gives CDR1 LGHDT, CDR2 YNNKEL (reference sequence). This CDR3 has 17 residues.